Listed below are T cell receptor beta chains from one sample, sequenced in a study of Graves' ophthalmopathy and Graves' hyperthyroidism. TCRdb passed the multiplex PCR reads through MiXCR, listing each CDR3 protein once. This sample has under 400,000 distinct CDR3 sequences, with about a sixth found just once. Sequencing was done on a sample of peripheral blood. These receptors all stem from an adult man with Graves' ophthalmopathy. CDR3s include the opening cysteine and the closing phenylalanine or tryptophan. The D gene is left open where the match is weak. Clone size is given for some rows only: seen once, a few or many times, or a class if the clone is expanded.

v_gene	abundance	d_gene	j_gene	CDR3aa	CDR3nt
TRBV6-1	many	NA	TRBJ2-7	CASSAGDLWAYEQYF	TGTGCCAGCAGTGCGGGGGACCTTTGGGCCTACGAGCAGTACTTC
TRBV20-1	many	NA	TRBJ1-1	CSAPDISGTEAFF	TGCAGTGCCCCCGACATCTCTGGGACTGAAGCTTTCTTT
TRBV5-1	NA	NA	TRBJ2-7	CASQWDSYSYEQYF	TGCGCCAGCCAGTGGGACTCCTATTCCTACGAGCAGTACTTC
TRBV28	many	NA	TRBJ2-3	CASRGAGDGADTQYF	TGTGCCAGCAGAGGAGCAGGGGATGGCGCAGATACGCAGTATTTT
TRBV6-5	many	NA	TRBJ1-1	CASSWGGRGNTEAFF	TGTGCCAGCAGTTGGGGGGGCCGAGGGAACACTGAAGCTTTCTTT
TRBV5-1	NA	NA	TRBJ2-2	CASSLLSGTGELFF	TGCGCCAGCAGCTTGCTCTCCGGCACCGGGGAGCTGTTTTTT
TRBV6-1	many	NA	TRBJ1-2	CASSEALGAFKGYTF	TGTGCCAGCAGTGAAGCGTTAGGGGCTTTTAAGGGCTACACCTTC
TRBV30	many	NA	TRBJ2-3	CAWRLPDWPYTDTQYF	TGTGCCTGGAGATTGCCGGACTGGCCATACACAGATACGCAGTATTTT
TRBV9	many	NA	TRBJ2-7	CASSVGPGQSYEQYF	TGTGCCAGCAGCGTAGGGCCGGGGCAGTCCTACGAGCAGTACTTC
TRBV5-1	many	NA	TRBJ2-2	CATRERPNTGELFF	TGCGCCACCCGAGAGCGCCCGAACACCGGGGAGCTGTTTTTT
TRBV5-5	many	NA	TRBJ1-6	CASSVGTGNSPLHF	TGTGCCAGCAGCGTGGGGACGGGTAATTCACCCCTCCACTTT
TRBV13	many	NA	TRBJ2-5	CASSLVRSQETQYF	TGTGCCAGCAGCTTGGTCAGGTCCCAAGAGACCCAGTACTTC
TRBV20-1	once	NA	TRBJ1-1	CSVVQGGTEAFF	TGCAGTGTGGTCCAGGGAGGGACTGAAGCTTTCTTT
TRBV4-1	many	NA	TRBJ2-5	CASSQEGRLQETQYF	TGCGCCAGCAGCCAAGAGGGCAGGTTACAAGAGACCCAGTACTTC
TRBV6-5	many	NA	TRBJ2-7	CASSPGVLVSYEQYF	TGTGCCAGCAGTCCAGGGGTTTTGGTCTCCTACGAGCAGTACTTC
TRBV20-1	few	NA	TRBJ1-2	CSATEDSLPFSGGYIF	TGCAGTGCGACCGAGGACAGCCTACCCTTTTCAGGTGGCTACATCTTC
TRBV7-2	many	NA	TRBJ2-7	CASSLAKGWAVNEQYF	TGTGCCAGCAGCTTAGCCAAGGGTTGGGCCGTGAACGAGCAGTACTTC
TRBV10-3	many	TRBD1	TRBJ1-1	CAISRTGRLMNTEAFF	TGTGCCATCAGTAGGACAGGGCGGTTGATGAACACTGAAGCTTTCTTT
TRBV6-1	NA	TRBD1	TRBJ1-1	CASRQGYQGGTEASF	TGTGCCAGCAGGCAAGGCTATCAGGGGGGCACTGAAGCTTCCTTT
TRBV12-3/TRBV12-4	few	NA	TRBJ1-1	CASRKGPPNTEAFF	TGTGCCAGCAGGAAGGGACCGCCGAACACTGAAGCTTTCTTT
TRBV10-3	once	NA	TRBJ2-7	CAISAEGQTYEQYF	TGTGCCATCAGTGCGGAAGGACAGACCTACGAGCAGTACTTC
TRBV6-1	many	TRBD1	TRBJ1-1	CASRIDRDRGAEAFF	TGTGCCAGCAGAATCGACCGGGACAGGGGTGCTGAAGCTTTCTTT
TRBV7-2	many	NA	TRBJ2-2	CASSSRLAARELFF	TGTGCCAGCAGCAGCAGATTAGCCGCCCGGGAGCTGTTTTTT
TRBV28	many	NA	TRBJ1-5	CASSSVGQREPQHF	TGTGCCAGCAGTTCCGTGGGTCAGAGAGAGCCCCAGCATTTT
TRBV20-1	many	TRBD2	TRBJ2-7	CSARDLGGGTYEQYF	TGCAGTGCTAGAGATCTCGGCGGGGGGACCTACGAGCAGTACTTC
TRBV28	many	NA	TRBJ1-5	CARGNRNQPQHF	TGTGCCAGGGGAAACAGAAATCAGCCCCAGCATTTT